This T cell receptor (beta chain) was obtained from a study of control samples from healthy donors and cancer patients. The CDR3 runs 15 residues. The ends lost 8 bases at V and 6 bases at J; junction bases unmatched: 6. Germline loops: CDR1 SNHLY, CDR2 FYNNEI. This clone was picked up a small number of times. Data came from immunoSEQ multiplex PCR; TCRdb stores just in-frame clones and leaves some out. The sample carries over 120,000 clones, 91% recorded once. Sequenced material: blood. The origin of this receptor is a man aged 30 to 45 in good health. The chain employs TRBV2 and TRBJ2-1; 14 nucleotides agree with TRBD2. The CDR3 is CASRKTSGGANEQFF. The CDR3 DNA reads as TGTGCCAGCCGGAAGACTAGCGGGGGGGCCAATGAGCAGTTCTTC.